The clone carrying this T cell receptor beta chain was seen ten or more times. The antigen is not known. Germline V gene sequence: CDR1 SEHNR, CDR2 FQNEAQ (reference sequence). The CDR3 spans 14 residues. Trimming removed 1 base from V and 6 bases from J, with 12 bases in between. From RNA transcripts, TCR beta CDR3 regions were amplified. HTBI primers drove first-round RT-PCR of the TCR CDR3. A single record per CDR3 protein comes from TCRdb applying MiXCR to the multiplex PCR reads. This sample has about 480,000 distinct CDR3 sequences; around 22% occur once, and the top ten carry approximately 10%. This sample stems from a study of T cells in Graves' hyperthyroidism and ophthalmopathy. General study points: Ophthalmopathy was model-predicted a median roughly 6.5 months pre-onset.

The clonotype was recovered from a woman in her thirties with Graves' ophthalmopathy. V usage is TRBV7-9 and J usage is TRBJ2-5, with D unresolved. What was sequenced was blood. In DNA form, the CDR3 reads TGTGCCAGCAGCTTAGGGGCAGATAAGAAGACCCAGTACTTC. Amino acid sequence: CASSLGADKKTQYF.